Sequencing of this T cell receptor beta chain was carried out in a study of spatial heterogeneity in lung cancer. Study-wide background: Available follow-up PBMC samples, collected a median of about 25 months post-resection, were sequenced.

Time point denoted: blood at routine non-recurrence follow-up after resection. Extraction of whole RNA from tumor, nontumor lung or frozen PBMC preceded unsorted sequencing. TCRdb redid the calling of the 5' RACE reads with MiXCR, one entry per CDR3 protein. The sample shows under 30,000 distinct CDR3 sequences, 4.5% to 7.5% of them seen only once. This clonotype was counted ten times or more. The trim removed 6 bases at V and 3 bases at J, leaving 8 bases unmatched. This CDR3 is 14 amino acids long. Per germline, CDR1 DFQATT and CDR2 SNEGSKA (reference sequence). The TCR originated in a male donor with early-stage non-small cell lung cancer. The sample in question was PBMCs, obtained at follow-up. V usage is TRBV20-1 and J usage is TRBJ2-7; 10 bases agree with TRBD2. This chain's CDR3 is CSAETSGASYEQYF. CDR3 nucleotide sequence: TGCAGTGCCGAAACTAGCGGGGCCAGCTACGAGCAGTACTTC.